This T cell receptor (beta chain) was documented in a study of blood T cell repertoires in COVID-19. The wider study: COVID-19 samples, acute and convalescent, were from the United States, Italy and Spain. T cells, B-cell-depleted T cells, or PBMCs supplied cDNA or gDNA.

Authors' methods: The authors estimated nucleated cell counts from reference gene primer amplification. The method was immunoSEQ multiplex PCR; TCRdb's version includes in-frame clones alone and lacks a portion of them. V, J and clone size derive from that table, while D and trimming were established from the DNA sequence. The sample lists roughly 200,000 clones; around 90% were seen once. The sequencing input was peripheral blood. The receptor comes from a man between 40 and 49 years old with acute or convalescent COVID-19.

This chain's CDR3 is CASSRDRGETGELFF. DNA for the CDR3: TGTGCCAGCAGCCGGGACAGGGGGGAGACCGGGGAGCTGTTTTTT. V and J are TRBV7-2 and TRBJ2-2; TRBD1 matches 11 bases. The V gene end was trimmed by 5 bases and the J gene end by 5 bases; junction bases not matched to a gene: 4. CDR1 is SGHTA, CDR2 FQGNSA, per germline. CDR3 length equals 15 residues.